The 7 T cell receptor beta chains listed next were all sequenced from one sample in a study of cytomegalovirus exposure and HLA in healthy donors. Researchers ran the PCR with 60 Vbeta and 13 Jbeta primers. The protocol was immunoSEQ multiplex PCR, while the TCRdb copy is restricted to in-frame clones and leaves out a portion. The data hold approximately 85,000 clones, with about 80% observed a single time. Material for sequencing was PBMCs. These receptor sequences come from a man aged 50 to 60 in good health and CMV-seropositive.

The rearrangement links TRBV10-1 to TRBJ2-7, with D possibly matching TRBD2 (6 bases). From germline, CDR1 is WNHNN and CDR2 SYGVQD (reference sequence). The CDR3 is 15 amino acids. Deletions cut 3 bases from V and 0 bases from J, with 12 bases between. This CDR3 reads CASSDERTTSYEQYF. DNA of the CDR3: TGCGCCAGCAGTGATGAGCGGACTACCTCCTACGAGCAGTACTTC.

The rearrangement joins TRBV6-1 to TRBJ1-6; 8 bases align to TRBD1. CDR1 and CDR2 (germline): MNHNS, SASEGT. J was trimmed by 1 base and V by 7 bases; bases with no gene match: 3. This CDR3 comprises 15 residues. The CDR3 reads CASTRTGSYNSPLHF. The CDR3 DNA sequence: TGTGCCAGCACTAGGACAGGGTCCTATAATTCACCCCTCCACTTT.

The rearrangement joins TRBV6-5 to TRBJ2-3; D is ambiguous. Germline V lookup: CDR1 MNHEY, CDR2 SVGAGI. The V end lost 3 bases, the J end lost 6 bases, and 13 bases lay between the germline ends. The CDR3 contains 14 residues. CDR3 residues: CASSYFSSLDTQYF. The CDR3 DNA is TGTGCCAGCAGTTATTTTTCTTCCCTGGATACGCAGTATTTT.

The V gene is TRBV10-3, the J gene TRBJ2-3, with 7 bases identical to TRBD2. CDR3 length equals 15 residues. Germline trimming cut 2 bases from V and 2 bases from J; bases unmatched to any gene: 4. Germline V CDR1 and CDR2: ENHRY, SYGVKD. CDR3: CAISEPTSDTDTQYF. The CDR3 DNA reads TGTGCCATCAGTGAGCCTACTAGCGACACAGATACGCAGTATTTT.

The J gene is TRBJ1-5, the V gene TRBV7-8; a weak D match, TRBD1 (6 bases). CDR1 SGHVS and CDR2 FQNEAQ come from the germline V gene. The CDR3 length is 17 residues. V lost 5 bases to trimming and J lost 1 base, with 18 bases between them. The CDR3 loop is CASSTAIRGLSNQPQHF. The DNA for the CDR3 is TGTGCCAGCAGCACCGCGATCAGGGGTTTGAGCAATCAGCCCCAGCATTTT.

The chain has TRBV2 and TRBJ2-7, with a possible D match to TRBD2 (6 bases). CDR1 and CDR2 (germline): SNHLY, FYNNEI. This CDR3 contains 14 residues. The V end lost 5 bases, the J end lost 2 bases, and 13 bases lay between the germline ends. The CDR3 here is CASSSGAGAYEQYF. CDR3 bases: TGTGCCAGCAGTTCGGGAGCGGGCGCCTACGAGCAGTACTTC.

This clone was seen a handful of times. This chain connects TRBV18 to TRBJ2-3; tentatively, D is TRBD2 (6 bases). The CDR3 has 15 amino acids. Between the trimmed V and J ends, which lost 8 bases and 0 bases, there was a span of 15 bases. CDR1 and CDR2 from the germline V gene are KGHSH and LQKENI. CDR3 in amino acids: CASPTTGRSTDTQYF. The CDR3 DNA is TGTGCCAGCCCGACAACCGGGAGAAGCACAGATACGCAGTATTTT.